The rows below give T cell receptor beta chains drawn from one sample of a study of human T cells and chemical hapten exposure. TCRdb called the RACE reads again in MiXCR, with one record for every CDR3 protein. Seen here are roughly 380,000 distinct CDR3 sequences, around 4.8% observed once, and the top ten hold approximately 2.3%. This specimen was whole blood, taken in connection with sensitization to the hapten diphenylcyclopropenone (DPC). The receptor source for this set is a woman aged 45-65 years with alopecia areata. Some clones in this sample may be carry-over from other donors' samples. CDR3s include the opening cysteine and the closing phenylalanine or tryptophan. The D gene is left open where the match is weak. Size is stated for part of the rows, as once, few or many counts, or as a class when the clone is expanded.

len	d_gene	abundance	v_gene	j_gene	CDR3nt	CDR3aa
15	-	many	TRBV28	TRBJ1-5	TGTGCCAGCAGTCACCGGGGCGCCGGCAATCAGCCCCAGCATTTT	CASSHRGAGNQPQHF
13	-	-	TRBV10-3	TRBJ1-5	TGTGCCATCAGCTCGACAGACCCCATGCCCCAGCATTTT	CAISSTDPMPQHF
19	TRBD1	many	TRBV4-2	TRBJ1-6	TGTGCCAGCAGCCAAGATCGAGGACAGGCCAGCTCCTATAATTCACCCCTCCACTTT	CASSQDRGQASSYNSPLHF
12	-	-	TRBV6-2/TRBV6-3	TRBJ2-7	TGTGCCAGCTCCCAAGGATGGGACGAGCAGTACTTC	CASSQGWDEQYF
14	-	many	TRBV29-1	TRBJ2-1	TGCAGCGTTGAAGATCCCCGGGCCTACAATGAGCAGTTCTTC	CSVEDPRAYNEQFF
16	TRBD2	many	TRBV5-4	TRBJ2-1	TGTGCCAGCAGCCCTGGCGGGAGAGGTGGGTACAATGAGCAGTTCTTC	CASSPGGRGGYNEQFF
17	TRBD1	-	TRBV7-9	TRBJ1-2	TGTGCCAGCAGCTTAGATCTTTCCCGGGACAGGGTGCGGGGCTACACCTTC	CASSLDLSRDRVRGYTF
17	TRBD2	few	TRBV23-1	TRBJ2-5	TGCGCCAGCAGTCAATATGGGGGACTAGCAGTTAAAGAGACCCAGTACTTC	CASSQYGGLAVKETQYF
15	TRBD2	few	TRBV7-6	TRBJ2-1	TGTGCCAGCAGCACCAGCGGGGGGGCCTACAATGAGCAGTTCTTC	CASSTSGGAYNEQFF
14	-	few	TRBV27	TRBJ2-7	TGTGCCAGCAGCCCTCTACAGGGTTCGGACGAGCAGTACTTC	CASSPLQGSDEQYF